The clone carrying this TCR beta chain was seen a few times. Antigen: not known. The entry originates in a study of beta chain features in type 1 diabetes. Looking at the study overall: Regarding age, gender and cell yields, patients proved similar to healthy donors.

Broader study findings: High-TCR-expressing cells could be over-represented by cDNA sequencing.

With 3 bases removed from V and 7 bases from J, the gap between germline ends came to 9 bases. Germline V gives CDR1 SQVTM, CDR2 ANQGSEA. The CDR3 length is 11 residues. TCRB transcripts that were expressed got sequenced, as all of the isolated RNA had been reverse transcribed. Measured with immunoSEQ multiplex PCR; TCRdb has only the in-frame clones, and not every one. The table lists about 220,000 clones, around 9.9% of them singletons. The clonotype comes from a man aged 18-30 years in good health. The sequenced material came from central memory CD4+ T cells from blood. The chain recombines TRBV29-1 with TRBJ1-2; the D is unclear. The CDR3 coding sequence is TGCAGCGTTGACTGGGGAACTGGCTACACCTTC. As protein: CSVDWGTGYTF.